This T cell receptor (beta chain) was identified in a study of shared clonotypes between healthy human individuals. There are 15 residues in the CDR3. The V segment lost 4 bases and the J segment 3 bases; nucleotides outside the gene matches: 5. Germline values: CDR1 MNHEY, CDR2 SVGAGI. Running of the assay took place at deep level. Each sorted subset replicate got 200 ng genomic DNA, roughly 33,000 genomes. Sequenced by immunoSEQ multiplex PCR; TCRdb stores in-frame clones only, minus some. This sample has 600,000 to 750,000 clones; about 92% occur once, and the top ten carry 30% to 40%. The chain employs TRBV6-5 and TRBJ2-3; TRBD1 matches at 9 bases. The sequence came from a young man in good health. Some clones in this sample may be carry-over from other donors' samples. Source material: memory CD8+ T cells from PBMCs. The subset was: CD45RO+ cells pooled with CCR7-negative TemRA cells. DNA for the CDR3: TGTGCCAGCAGTTGGCGGACAGGGGTGACAGATACGCAGTATTTT. It yields the protein CASSWRTGVTDTQYF.